This TCR beta chain was captured in a study of shared clonotypes between healthy human individuals. Worth noting for this clone: Its target is unknown. The identical CDR3 is also encoded by other nucleotide sequences in the sample.

The table came from immunoSEQ multiplex PCR; TCRdb's copy has only in-frame clones and leaves some out. The sample lists more than 2,000,000 clones, 85% to 95% occurring once. CD4+ cells were split into CD45RA+ naive and CD45RA-negative memory subsets. Findings and limits, study-wide: At large depth, rarefaction still showed sorted-subset sequencing to be incomplete. As a rule, naive subsets had a larger estimated richness than memory subsets.

This CDR3 has 14 residues. Germline V gives CDR1 SNHLY, CDR2 FYNNEI. V lost 1 base to trimming and J lost 8 bases, with 11 bases between them. The receptor was isolated from a man aged 18 to 30 in good health. Some clones in this sample may be carry-over from other donors' samples. The J gene is TRBJ1-4, the V gene TRBV2; tentatively, D is TRBD1 (5 bases). Sequenced material: naive CD4+ T cells from PBMCs. Regarding subset: CD45RA+ positively selected. The CDR3 loop reads CASSEEGMGEKLFF. In nucleotides, the CDR3 is TGTGCCAGCAGTGAAGAGGGGATGGGAGAAAAACTGTTTTTT.